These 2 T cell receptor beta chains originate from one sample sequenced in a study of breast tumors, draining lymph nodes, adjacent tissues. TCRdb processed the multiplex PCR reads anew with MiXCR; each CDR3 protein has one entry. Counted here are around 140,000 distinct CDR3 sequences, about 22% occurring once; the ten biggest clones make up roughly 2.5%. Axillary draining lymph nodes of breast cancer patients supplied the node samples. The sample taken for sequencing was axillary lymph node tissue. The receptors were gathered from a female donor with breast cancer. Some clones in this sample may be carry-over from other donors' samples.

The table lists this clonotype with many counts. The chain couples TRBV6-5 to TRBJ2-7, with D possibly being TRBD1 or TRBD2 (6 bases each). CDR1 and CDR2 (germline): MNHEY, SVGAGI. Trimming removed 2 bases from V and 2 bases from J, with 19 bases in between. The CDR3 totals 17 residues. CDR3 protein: CASSYGGPNREAYEQYF. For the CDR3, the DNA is TGTGCCAGCAGTTACGGGGGGCCGAACAGGGAAGCCTACGAGCAGTACTTC.

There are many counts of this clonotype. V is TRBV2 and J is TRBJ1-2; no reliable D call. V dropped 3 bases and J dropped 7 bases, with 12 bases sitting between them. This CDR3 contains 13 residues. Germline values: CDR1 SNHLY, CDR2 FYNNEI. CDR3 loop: CASSDWGLGGYTF. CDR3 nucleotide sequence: TGTGCCAGCAGTGATTGGGGTCTAGGTGGCTACACCTTC.